This record looks at one T cell receptor beta chain sequence and its context. Its antigen is still unknown. The PCR contained 60 Vbeta and 13 Jbeta primers. The repertoire was sequenced with immunoSEQ multiplex PCR; TCRdb's copy has only in-frame clones and lacks some. The sample includes more than 150,000 clones, around 77% seen only once; the top ten take 1%. These data belong to a study of cytomegalovirus exposure and HLA in healthy donors. Findings and limits, study-wide: Later analysis identified a missense DCLRE1C variant that was linked to TCR beta V- and J-gene trimming.

This TCR came from a woman between 50 and 59 years old in good health and CMV-seropositive. Sequencing input: PBMCs.

CDR3 amino acids: CASSLNARGSSSYEQYF. For the CDR3, the DNA is TGTGCCAGCAGTTTAAACGCTAGGGGATCTAGCTCCTACGAGCAGTACTTC. The gene calls are TRBV27 and TRBJ2-7; D is possibly TRBD1 (5 bases). The CDR3 runs 17 residues. The germline V gene encodes CDR1 MNHEY and CDR2 SMNVEV (reference sequence). Trimming stripped 2 bases from V and 0 bases from J, with 17 bases between.